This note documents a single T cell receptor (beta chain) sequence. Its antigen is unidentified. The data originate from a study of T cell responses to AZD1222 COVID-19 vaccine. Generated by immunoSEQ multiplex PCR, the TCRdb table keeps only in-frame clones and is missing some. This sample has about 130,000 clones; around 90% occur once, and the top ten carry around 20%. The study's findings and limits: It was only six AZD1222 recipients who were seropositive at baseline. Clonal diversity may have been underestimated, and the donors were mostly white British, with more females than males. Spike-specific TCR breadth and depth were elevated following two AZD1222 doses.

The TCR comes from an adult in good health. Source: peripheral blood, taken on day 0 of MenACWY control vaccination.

The DNA for the CDR3 is TGTGCCAGCAGCCAAGATCAGGTGTTTGCGGGAGGATCTAGCACAGATACGCAGTATTTT. It specifies CASSQDQVFAGGSSTDTQYF. The V and J genes are TRBV4-2 and TRBJ2-3; TRBD2 agrees at 8 bases. V gave up 0 bases and J gave up 0 bases; unmatched junction bases: 14. CDR3 length: 20 amino acids. Germline V CDR1 and CDR2: LGHNA, YNFKEQ.